The rows below give T cell receptor beta chains drawn from one sample of a study of OX40 agonist ivuxolimab in advanced cancers. Assay used: immunoSEQ multiplex PCR; TCRdb lists only in-frame clones, some missing. There are 50,000 to 75,000 clones in the sample; more than 85% occur only once, and about 0.58% lies in the top ten. The starting material was CD4+ or CD8+ T cells sorted from blood, obtained in a trial of the OX40 agonist ivuxolimab. All receptors derive from an adult with an advanced solid tumor such as melanoma, head and neck, liver or kidney cancer. Each CDR3 is given with its conserved first and last residue. D genes are given only for firm matches. Part of the rows lack a size; the others show once, few, many or a class for expanded clones.

>NA|TRBV5-5|NA|TRBJ2-3
TGTGCCAGCAGGCTGGGGTGGAACACAGATACGCAGTATTTT
CASRLGWNTDTQYF
>NA|TRBV5-8|NA|TRBJ1-3
TGTGCCAGCAGCTTTGGACTCTCTGGAAACACCATATATTTT
CASSFGLSGNTIYF
>NA|TRBV19|TRBD2|TRBJ2-7
TGTGCCAGTAGTATGACTAGCGGGAGACGATTTGGCTCCTACGAGCAGTACTTC
CASSMTSGRRFGSYEQYF
>NA|TRBV2|NA|TRBJ2-7
TGTGCCAGCAGTGGACAGTTCTACGAGCAGTACTTC
CASSGQFYEQYF
>NA|TRBV30|NA|TRBJ1-1
TGTGCCTGGAGTATGGGGGGACCCTCTGAAGCTTTCTTT
CAWSMGGPSEAFF
>NA|TRBV7-6|NA|TRBJ2-3
TGTGCCAGCAGTCTTATTAGGACAGATACGCAGTATTTT
CASSLIRTDTQYF
>once|TRBV21-1|NA|TRBJ2-3
TGTGCCAGCAGCAAAAGGGCTCCTAGCACAGATACGCAGTATTTT
CASSKRAPSTDTQYF
>NA|TRBV6-1|NA|TRBJ1-6
TGTGCCAGCAGTGAAATGCTTACCCCCTTTAATTCACCCCTCCACTTT
CASSEMLTPFNSPLHF
>NA|TRBV29-1|NA|TRBJ1-1
TGCAGCGTTGAGTTCAGGGCGAACACTGAAGCTTTCTTT
CSVEFRANTEAFF
>NA|TRBV10-1|NA|TRBJ2-1
TGCGCCAGCAGTGAAGGTTGGCTCAATGAGCAGTTCTTC
CASSEGWLNEQFF
>NA|TRBV5-4|TRBD1|TRBJ1-1
TGTGCCAGCAGCTTACAGGGGGCGCATACTGAAGCTTTCTTT
CASSLQGAHTEAFF
>NA|TRBV4-1|NA|TRBJ1-5
TGCGCCAGCAGCTCAACTCAAAGGGGCAATCAGCCCCAGCATTTT
CASSSTQRGNQPQHF
>NA|TRBV12-5|TRBD2|TRBJ2-3
TGTGCTAGTGGTTTGACGACTAGCGTCAGCACAGATACGCAGTATTTT
CASGLTTSVSTDTQYF
>NA|TRBV5-1|NA|TRBJ1-2
TGCGCCAGCAGCTTGCTAGGGGAAAACTATGGCTACACCTTC
CASSLLGENYGYTF
>NA|TRBV28|NA|TRBJ2-6
TGTGCCAGCAGTTTCCCCCCCTCTGGGGCCAACGTCCTGACTTTC
CASSFPPSGANVLTF
>NA|TRBV7-3|TRBD2|TRBJ2-1
TGTGCCAGCAGCTCTGGGGGACTAGCCTACAATGAGCAGTTCTTC
CASSSGGLAYNEQFF
>once|TRBV5-8|TRBD2|TRBJ2-1
TGTGCCAGCAGCCGCTTTTATGGACTAGCGGGAGGGCCGAGGTACAATGAGCAGTTCTTC
CASSRFYGLAGGPRYNEQFF
>NA|TRBV7-3|NA|TRBJ1-1
TGTGCCAGCAGCCACGACCGGGGGGACACTGAAGCTTTCTTT
CASSHDRGDTEAFF
>NA|TRBV29-1|TRBD1|TRBJ1-1
TGCAGCGTAAGACAGGGGGCCATGAACACTGAAGCTTTCTTT
CSVRQGAMNTEAFF
>NA|TRBV2|TRBD2|TRBJ2-1
TGTGCCAGCAGTGAGGGACTAGCGCTACCGGGGGGAGAGCAGTTCTTC
CASSEGLALPGGEQFF
>NA|TRBV7-6|TRBD1|TRBJ1-4
TGTGCCAGCAGCTCAGATGGGACAGGCTATTCAACTAATGAAAAACTGTTTTTT
CASSSDGTGYSTNEKLFF
>NA|TRBV6-5|NA|TRBJ1-1
TGTGCCAGCACCTTGGGACTGGGAGCTTTCTTT
CASTLGLGAFF
>NA|TRBV7-8|TRBD1|TRBJ2-7
TGTGCCAGCAGCTTACCGGGACAGGGGGATTACTACGAGCAGTACTTC
CASSLPGQGDYYEQYF
>NA|TRBV5-4|TRBD1|TRBJ1-1
TGTGCCAGCAGCTCCCCCCCGGGACAGGGAGATACTGAAGCTTTCTTT
CASSSPPGQGDTEAFF
>NA|TRBV6-1|TRBD2|TRBJ2-2
TGTGCCAGCAGTGAACTAGCGGGGGGTTACACCGGGGAGCTGTTTTTT
CASSELAGGYTGELFF
>NA|TRBV5-4|NA|TRBJ1-3
TGTGCCAGCAGCTTTAGGGGTGGAAACACCATATATTTT
CASSFRGGNTIYF
>NA|TRBV6-6|TRBD1|TRBJ1-2
TGTGCCAGCAGTTACTCCGGGCAGGGGGCAAGGGGCTACACCTTC
CASSYSGQGARGYTF
>NA|TRBV5-4|NA|TRBJ1-2
TGTGCCAGCAGCTCACAGAGAACTAACTATGGCTACACCTTC
CASSSQRTNYGYTF
>few|TRBV19|TRBD1|TRBJ2-1
TGTGCCAGTAGTATAAACTACCCGGGACAGGGGTACAATGAGCAGTTCTTC
CASSINYPGQGYNEQFF
>NA|TRBV5-1|NA|TRBJ2-5
TGCGCCAGCAGCCGGGACGGCCAAGTAGAGACCCAGTACTTC
CASSRDGQVETQYF
>NA|TRBV7-8|TRBD2|TRBJ2-7
TGTGCCAGCAGCTTAACGACTAGCACGTACGAGCAGTACTTC
CASSLTTSTYEQYF
>once|TRBV11-3|NA|TRBJ2-5
TGTGCCAGCAGCCGTTCCGCAGAGACCCAGTACTTC
CASSRSAETQYF
>NA|TRBV11-2|NA|TRBJ2-7
TGTGCCAGCAGCCCGGACTATCCCGAGCAGTACTTC
CASSPDYPEQYF
>NA|TRBV18|NA|TRBJ2-5
TGTGCCAGCTCACCACCTTCACAGCAAGAGACCCAGTACTTC
CASSPPSQQETQYF
>few|TRBV7-2|TRBD2|TRBJ2-3
TGTGCCAGCAGGCCGGGACTAGCGGGGAACACAGATACGCAGTATTTT
CASRPGLAGNTDTQYF
>NA|TRBV6-5|TRBD2|TRBJ2-1
TGTGCCAGCAGTTACCGCGGGAGGGCCTTCAATGAGCAGTTCTTC
CASSYRGRAFNEQFF
>once|TRBV5-1|TRBD1|TRBJ2-7
TGCGCCAGCAGCTTGACTGGACAGGGCTACGAGCAGTACTTC
CASSLTGQGYEQYF
>NA|TRBV6-5|NA|TRBJ2-1
TGTGCCAGCAGTCATACCTGGGGAGCTTTAAATGAGCAGTTCTTC
CASSHTWGALNEQFF
>NA|TRBV6-5|TRBD2|TRBJ2-1
TGTGCCAGCAGTTTGAGGCTAGCGGGGGGCAACAATGAGCAGTTCTTC
CASSLRLAGGNNEQFF
>NA|TRBV7-3|NA|TRBJ1-3
TGTGCCAGCAGCCCGGTGGGAGGAAACACCATATATTTT
CASSPVGGNTIYF